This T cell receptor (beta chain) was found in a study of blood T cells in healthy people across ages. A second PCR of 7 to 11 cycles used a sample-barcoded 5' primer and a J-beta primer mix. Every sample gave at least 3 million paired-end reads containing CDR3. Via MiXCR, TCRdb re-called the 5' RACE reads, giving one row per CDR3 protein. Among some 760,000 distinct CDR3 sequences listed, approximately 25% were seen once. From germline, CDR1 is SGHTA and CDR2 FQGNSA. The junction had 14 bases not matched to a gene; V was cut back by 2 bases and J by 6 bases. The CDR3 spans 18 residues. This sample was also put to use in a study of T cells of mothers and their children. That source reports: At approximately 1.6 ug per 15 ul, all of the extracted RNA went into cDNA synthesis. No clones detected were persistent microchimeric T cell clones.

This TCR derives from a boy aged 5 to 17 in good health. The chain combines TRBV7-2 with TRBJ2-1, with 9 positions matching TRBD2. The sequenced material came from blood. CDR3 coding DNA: TGTGCCAGCAGCTTATTTGCCCTCCGGACTAGCGAAATCAATGAGCAGTTCTTC. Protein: CASSLFALRTSEINEQFF.